This T cell receptor (beta chain) was recovered during a study of CD8+ T cells in alopecia areata. Broader study findings: Tofacitinib significantly lowered scalp clonality and expanded CD8+ clones among the top 100. Numerous expanded lesional clones remained in scalp and blood during tofacitinib.

Germline CDR1 SQVTM, CDR2 ANQGSEA. V was trimmed by 4 bases and J by 0 bases, leaving 7 bases between them. This CDR3 has 13 residues. Sequencing templates came from extracted RNA that was reverse transcribed into cDNA. TCRdb keeps only in-frame clones here, not all; method: immunoSEQ multiplex PCR. The sample has hundreds of thousands of clones; 60% are singletons. The treatment was: oral pan-JAK inhibitor, 5-10 mg twice daily. Turning to this clone: Its antigen is not known. Other DNA sequences in this sample translate to the same CDR3.

Sequencing used CD4+ T cells sorted from blood, obtained at approximately week 51, from a patient treated with tofacitinib. This chain connects TRBV29-1 to TRBJ1-5, with unresolved D. The sequence was collected from a human donor with alopecia areata. The CDR3 DNA reads as TGCAGCGTTGGTGTAGGTAGCAATCAGCCCCAGCATTTT. It yields the protein CSVGVGSNQPQHF.